Presented here are 7 T cell receptor beta chains from one specimen sequenced in a study of Graves' ophthalmopathy and Graves' hyperthyroidism. For repertoire sequencing, the TCR beta CDR3 regions were amplified from RNA transcripts. Following a first-round RT-PCR that used HTBI primers, a second-round multiplex PCR was carried out. TCRdb processed the multiplex PCR reads anew with MiXCR; each CDR3 protein has one entry. The data hold over a million distinct CDR3 sequences, with about two fifths observed a single time. Sequenced material: peripheral blood or thyroid tissue (not recorded which). These receptors were obtained from an adult man with Graves' hyperthyroidism.

This clonotype was found many times. J is TRBJ2-5 and V is TRBV12-3 or TRBV12-4; the D gene is possibly TRBD1 (6 bases). With 1 base removed from V and 4 bases from J, the gap between germline ends came to 10 bases. The CDR3 loop spans 14 amino acids. CDR3 nucleotides: TGTGCCAGCAGTTTAGGACAGGACCTAGAGACCCAGTACTTC. Its translation is CASSLGQDLETQYF.

This chain joins TRBV29-1 and TRBJ1-2; D not resolved. V was shortened by 8 bases and J by 7 bases, with 14 bases between the two germline ends. The CDR3 contains 11 residues. Germline CDR1 reads SQVTM; CDR2 reads ANQGSEA. DNA for the CDR3: TGCAGCCGGACGGGCGAGAGTGGCTACACCTTC. This gives the protein CSRTGESGYTF.

This clonotype was recorded at least ten times. The chain joins TRBV5-1 to TRBJ1-1; TRBD1 might be the D (6 bases). The CDR3 extends over 14 amino acids. Germline CDR1 SGHRS, CDR2 YFSETQ. Trimming took off 2 bases at V and 1 base at J, with 9 bases between the two ends. CDR3 in amino acids: CASSFRGPNTEAFF. Here the CDR3 DNA reads TGCGCCAGCAGCTTCCGGGGGCCGAACACTGAAGCTTTCTTT. The full variable domain, with the rest looked up from reference TRBV5-1 and TRBJ1-1, is KAGVTQTPRYLIKTRGQQVTLSCSPISGHRSVSWYQQTPGQGLQFLFEYFSETQRNKGNFPGRFSGRQFSNSRSEMNVSTLELGDSALYLCASSFRGPNTEAFFGQGTRLTVV.

This sequence joins TRBV28 and TRBJ1-3; a possible D gene is TRBD1 (5 bases). The CDR3 length is 16 residues. Germline V gene data show CDR1 as MDHEN and CDR2 as SYDVKM. V was shortened by 7 bases and J by 5 bases, with 21 bases between the two germline ends. The CDR3 nucleotides are TGTGCCAGCACCCCTTCCCACGGGGGAGACCGAAACACCATATATTTT. Amino acid sequence: CASTPSHGGDRNTIYF.

This clonotype has ten or more counts. This chain connects TRBV20-1 to TRBJ1-2, with D possibly TRBD1 on 5 matching bases. Germline V gene sequence: CDR1 DFQATT, CDR2 SNEGSKA (reference sequence). The CDR3 loop spans 12 amino acids. V was shortened by 5 bases and J by 1 base, with 8 bases between the two germline ends. The DNA of the CDR3 is TGCAGTGCTCAGGGCAGTAACTATGGCTACACCTTC. It specifies CSAQGSNYGYTF.

Only a few counts were recorded for this clonotype. This chain uses TRBV11-2 with TRBJ2-2; 8 bases are shared with TRBD2. Germline V gene sequence: CDR1 SGHAT, CDR2 FQNNGV. The CDR3 contains 16 residues. Trimming at V came to 2 bases and at J to 1 base, leaving 3 bases not matched to a gene. CDR3 in DNA: TGTGCCAGCAGCTTAAATCTAGCGGGGAACACCGGGGAGCTGTTTTTT. Residues: CASSLNLAGNTGELFF.

Details on this clonotype: A much more abundant neighbour one base away suggests this may be a read error. The gene calls are TRBV6-2 or TRBV6-3 and TRBJ1-1; no clear D. The CDR3 totals 13 residues. CDR1 is MNHEY and CDR2 is SVGEGT in the germline V gene. The CDR3, as DNA: TGTGCCAGCCGTTACGAAGTGGCCACTGAAGCTTTCTTT. It specifies CASRYEVATEAFF.